The clone carrying this T cell receptor (beta chain) was counted ten times or more. This entry is derived from a study of blood T cells in healthy people across ages. A sample-barcoded 5' primer and a J-beta primer mix were used in a second PCR of about 6 to 12 cycles. TCRdb redid the calling of the 5' RACE reads with MiXCR, one entry per CDR3 protein. The table shows hundreds of thousands of distinct CDR3 sequences, with roughly 26% occurring only once. Germline loops: CDR1 SGHTA, CDR2 FQGNSA. The CDR3 totals 16 residues. V lost 2 bases and J lost 1, with 14 bases in between. Sequencing was performed on blood. V usage is TRBV7-2 and J usage is TRBJ2-5; D is unclear. The receptor's source is an elderly woman in good health. In DNA form, the CDR3 reads TGTGCCAGCAGCTTATCCCCCCTTTACCCCCAAGAGACCCAGTACTTC. Protein product: CASSLSPLYPQETQYF. The full variable domain, rest sourced from reference TRBV7-2 and TRBJ2-5, is GAGVSQSPSNKVTEKGKDVELRCDPISGHTALYWYRQSLGQGLEFLIYFQGNSAPDKSGLPSDRFSAERTGGSVSTLTIQRTQQEDSAVYLCASSLSPLYPQETQYFGPGTRLLVL.